This T cell receptor beta chain is from a study of cytotoxic CD8 clonotypes in ibrutinib-treated CLL. About the study: Included were approximately ten relapsed/refractory and about 14 treatment-naive patients, of whom about 18 were IGHV unmutated.

Around 2 micrograms of genomic DNA from cryopreserved PBMCs went into TCR beta libraries. Measured with immunoSEQ multiplex PCR; TCRdb has only the in-frame clones, and not every one. The sample includes around 150,000 clones, more than 65% of them seen just once. About this clone itself: Its target is unknown.

Per germline, CDR1 MNHEY and CDR2 SMNVEV (reference sequence). The ends were cut back, 3 bases at V and 1 base at J, with 8 bases in the middle. The CDR3 consists of 14 residues. Notes on the study in general: A difference in sampling times existed between sustained-remission and progressing patients.

The sample here was PBMCs, taken after 12 months of ibrutinib treatment. The chain is built from TRBV27 and TRBJ2-3; D remains unclear. The receptor comes from a human donor with chronic lymphocytic leukemia. DNA for the CDR3: TGTGCCAGCAGTTTTCCCGGTCGCACAGATACGCAGTATTTT. Translation: CASSFPGRTDTQYF.